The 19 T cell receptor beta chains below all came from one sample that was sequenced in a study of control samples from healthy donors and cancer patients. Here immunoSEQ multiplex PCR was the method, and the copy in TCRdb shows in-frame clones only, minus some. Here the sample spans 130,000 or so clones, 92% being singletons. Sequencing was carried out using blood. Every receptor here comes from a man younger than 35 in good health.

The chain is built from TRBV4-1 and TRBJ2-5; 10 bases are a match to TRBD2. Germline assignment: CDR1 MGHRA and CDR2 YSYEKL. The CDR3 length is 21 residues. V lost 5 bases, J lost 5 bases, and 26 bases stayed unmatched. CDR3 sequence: CASSKHSGIAGGPLPDETQYF. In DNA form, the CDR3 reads TGCGCCAGCAGCAAACACTCCGGAATAGCGGGGGGTCCGTTGCCCGACGAGACCCAGTACTTC.

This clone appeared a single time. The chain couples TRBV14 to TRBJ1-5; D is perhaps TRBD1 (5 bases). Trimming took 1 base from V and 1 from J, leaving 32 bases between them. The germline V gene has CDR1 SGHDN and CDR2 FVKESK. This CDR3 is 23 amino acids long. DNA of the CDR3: TGTGCCAGCAGCCAAGTTGGGGTGGGCGCAGGGTCAAGGGTCCGGCAAAGCAATCAGCCCCAGCATTTT. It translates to CASSQVGVGAGSRVRQSNQPQHF.

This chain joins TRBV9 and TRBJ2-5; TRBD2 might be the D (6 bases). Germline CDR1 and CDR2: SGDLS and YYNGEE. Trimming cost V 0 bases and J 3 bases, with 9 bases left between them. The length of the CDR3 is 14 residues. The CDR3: CASSVGLAEETQYF. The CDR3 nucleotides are TGTGCCAGCAGCGTAGGATTAGCGGAAGAGACCCAGTACTTC.

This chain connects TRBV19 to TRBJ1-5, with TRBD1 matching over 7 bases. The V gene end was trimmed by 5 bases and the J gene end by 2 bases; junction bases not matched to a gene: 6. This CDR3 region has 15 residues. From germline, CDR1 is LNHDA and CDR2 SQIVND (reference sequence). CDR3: CASSDREGGNQPQHF. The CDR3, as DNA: TGTGCCAGTAGTGACAGGGAAGGAGGCAATCAGCCCCAGCATTTT.

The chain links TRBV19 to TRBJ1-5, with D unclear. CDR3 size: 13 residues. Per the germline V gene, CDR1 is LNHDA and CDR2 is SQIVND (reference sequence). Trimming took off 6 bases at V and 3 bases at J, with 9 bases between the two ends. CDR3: CASSTTNNQPQHF. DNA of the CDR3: TGTGCCAGTAGCACAACAAACAATCAGCCCCAGCATTTT.

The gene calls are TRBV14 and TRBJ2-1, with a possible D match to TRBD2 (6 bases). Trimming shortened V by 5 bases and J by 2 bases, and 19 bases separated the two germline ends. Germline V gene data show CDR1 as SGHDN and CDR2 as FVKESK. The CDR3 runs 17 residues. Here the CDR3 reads CASSALLGAGTYNEQFF. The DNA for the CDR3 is TGTGCCAGCAGCGCTCTTTTAGGGGCGGGGACCTACAATGAGCAGTTCTTC.

As DNA, the CDR3 is TGTGCCAGCAGTGTCTCCCCCCAAGAGACCCAGTACTTC. It encodes CASSVSPQETQYF. This rearrangement joins TRBV5-6 to TRBJ2-5; D is unclear. Trimming took off 5 bases at V and 1 base at J, with 9 bases between the two ends. Per germline, CDR1 SGHDT and CDR2 YYEEEE. This CDR3 spans 13 amino acids.

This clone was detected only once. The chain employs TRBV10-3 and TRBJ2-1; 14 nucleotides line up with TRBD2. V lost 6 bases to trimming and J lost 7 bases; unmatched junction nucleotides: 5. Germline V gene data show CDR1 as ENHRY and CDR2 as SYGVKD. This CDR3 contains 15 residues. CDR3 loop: CAISSTSGGVNEQFF. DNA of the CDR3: TGTGCCATCAGCTCGACTAGCGGGGGGGTTAATGAGCAGTTCTTC.

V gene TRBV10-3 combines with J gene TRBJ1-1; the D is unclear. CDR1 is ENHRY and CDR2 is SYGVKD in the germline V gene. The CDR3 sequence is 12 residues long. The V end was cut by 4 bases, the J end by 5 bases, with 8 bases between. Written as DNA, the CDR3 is TGTGCCATCAGTGCGAGGGAAACTGAAGCTTTCTTT. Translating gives CAISARETEAFF.

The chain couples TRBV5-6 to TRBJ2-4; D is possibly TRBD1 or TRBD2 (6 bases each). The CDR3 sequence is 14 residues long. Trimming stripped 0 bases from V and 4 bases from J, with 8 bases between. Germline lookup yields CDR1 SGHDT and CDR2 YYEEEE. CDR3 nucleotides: TGTGCCAGCAGCTTGGAGGGGGGTAAAAACATTCAGTACTTC. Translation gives CASSLEGGKNIQYF. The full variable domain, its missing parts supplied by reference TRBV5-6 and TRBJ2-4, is DAGVTQSPTHLIKTRGQQVTLRCSPKSGHDTVSWYQQALGQGPQFIFQYYEEEERQRGNFPDRFSGHQFPNYSSELNVNALLLGDSALYLCASSLEGGKNIQYFGAGTRLSVL.

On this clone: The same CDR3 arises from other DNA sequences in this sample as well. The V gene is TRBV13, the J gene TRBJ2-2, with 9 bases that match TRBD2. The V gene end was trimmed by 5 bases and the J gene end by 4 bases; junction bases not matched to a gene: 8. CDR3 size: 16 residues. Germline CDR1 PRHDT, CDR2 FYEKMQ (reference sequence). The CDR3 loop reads CASSPTSGGPTGELFF. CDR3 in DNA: TGTGCCAGCAGCCCGACTAGCGGTGGCCCCACCGGGGAGCTGTTTTTT.

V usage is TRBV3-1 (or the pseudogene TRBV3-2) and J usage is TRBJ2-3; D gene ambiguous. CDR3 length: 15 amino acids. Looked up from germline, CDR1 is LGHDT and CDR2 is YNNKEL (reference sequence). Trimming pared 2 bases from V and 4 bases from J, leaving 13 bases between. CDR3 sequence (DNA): TGTGCCAGCAGCCAATTTCTCTCAACGTCAGATACGCAGTATTTT. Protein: CASSQFLSTSDTQYF.

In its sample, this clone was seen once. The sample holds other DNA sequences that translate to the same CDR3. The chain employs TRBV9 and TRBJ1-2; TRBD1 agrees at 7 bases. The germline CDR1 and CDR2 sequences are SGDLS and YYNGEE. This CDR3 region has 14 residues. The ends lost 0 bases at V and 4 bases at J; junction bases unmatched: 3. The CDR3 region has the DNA TGTGCCAGCAGCGTAGCAGGGGGAGCCTATGGCTACACCTTC. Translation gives CASSVAGGAYGYTF. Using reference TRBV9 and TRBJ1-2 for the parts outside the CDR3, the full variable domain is DSGVTQTPKHLITATGQRVTLRCSPRSGDLSVYWYQQSLDQGLQFLIQYYNGEERAKGNILERFSAQQFPDLHSELNLSSLELGDSALYFCASSVAGGAYGYTFGSGTRLTVV.

The CDR3 DNA is TGTGCCAGCACCGGGGTAGTATCGGACAGGAGGTATGGCTACACCTTC. Translating it yields CASTGVVSDRRYGYTF. The rearrangement links TRBV19 to TRBJ1-2, with TRBD1 matching 7 bases. CDR1 is LNHDA, CDR2 SQIVND, per germline (reference sequence). The CDR3 is 16 residues long. The ends lost 9 bases at V and 5 bases at J; junction bases unmatched: 18.

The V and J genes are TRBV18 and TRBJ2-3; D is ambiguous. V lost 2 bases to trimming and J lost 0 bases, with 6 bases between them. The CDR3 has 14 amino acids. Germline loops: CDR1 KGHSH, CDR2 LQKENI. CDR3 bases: TGTGCCAGCTCACCAAACCTTAGCACAGATACGCAGTATTTT. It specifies CASSPNLSTDTQYF.

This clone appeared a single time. The CDR3, as DNA: TGTGCCAGCAGCCCCCGCCGGGGGCTAGCGGTAGATACGCAGTATTTT. Protein sequence: CASSPRRGLAVDTQYF. V usage is TRBV7-9 and J usage is TRBJ2-3; possible D gene TRBD2, 7 bases. The germline gives CDR1 SEHNR, CDR2 FQNEAQ (reference sequence). V lost 5 bases and J 5 bases, leaving 20 bases between the germline ends. The CDR3 has 16 residues.

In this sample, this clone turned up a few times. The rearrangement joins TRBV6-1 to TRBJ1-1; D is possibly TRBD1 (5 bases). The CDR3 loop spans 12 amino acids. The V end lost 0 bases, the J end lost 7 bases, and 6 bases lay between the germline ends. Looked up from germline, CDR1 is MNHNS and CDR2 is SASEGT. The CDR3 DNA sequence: TGTGCCAGCAGTGAAGCGGGGGGTGAAGCTTTCTTT. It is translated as CASSEAGGEAFF.

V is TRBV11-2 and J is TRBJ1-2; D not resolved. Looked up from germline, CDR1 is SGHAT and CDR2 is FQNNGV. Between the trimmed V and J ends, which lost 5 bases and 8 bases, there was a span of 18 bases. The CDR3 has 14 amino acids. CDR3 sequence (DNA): TGTGCCAGCAGCCCAAGGTTGTCGAGGGTAGGCTACACCTTC. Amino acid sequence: CASSPRLSRVGYTF.

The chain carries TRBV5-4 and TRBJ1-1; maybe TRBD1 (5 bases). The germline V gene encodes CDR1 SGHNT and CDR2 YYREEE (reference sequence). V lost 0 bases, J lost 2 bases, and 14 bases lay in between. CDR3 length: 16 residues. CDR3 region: CASSLGGRVPNTEAFF. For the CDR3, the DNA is TGTGCCAGCAGCTTGGGGGGCAGGGTGCCCAACACTGAAGCTTTCTTT. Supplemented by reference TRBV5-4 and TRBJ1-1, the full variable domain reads ETGVTQSPTHLIKTRGQQVTLRCSSQSGHNTVSWYQQALGQGPQFIFQYYREEENGRGNFPPRFSGLQFPNYSSELNVNALELDDSALYLCASSLGGRVPNTEAFFGQGTRLTVV.